A single sample gave rise to the 31 T cell receptor beta chains below, sequenced in a study of blood T cell repertoires in COVID-19. The assay was immunoSEQ multiplex PCR, and TCRdb's table has in-frame clones only and misses some. In the table there are about 100,000 clones, about 77% of which are singletons. Sequencing was done on a sample of peripheral blood. These receptors came from a woman between 70 and 85 years old with acute or convalescent COVID-19.

The chain is built from TRBV24-1 and TRBJ1-5; 7 bases agree with TRBD1. The J segment lost 4 bases and the V segment lost 0 bases, leaving 17 bases of the junction unmatched. Germline V gene sequence: CDR1 KGHDR, CDR2 SFDVKD. This CDR3 has 20 amino acids. The CDR3 coding sequence is TGTGCCACCAGTGATTTGATCGGATTGATCCGGGACAGACCGAATCAGCCCCAGCATTTT. It codes for CATSDLIGLIRDRPNQPQHF.

The CDR3 bases are TGTGCCTGGATGAGGGGGACAGGGCTCGAGCAGTACTTC. Translated, it gives CAWMRGTGLEQYF. This rearrangement joins TRBV30 to TRBJ2-7; 9 positions agree with TRBD1. The germline V gene has CDR1 GTSNPN and CDR2 SVGIG (reference sequence). Trimming cost V 4 bases and J 6 bases; bases outside gene matches: 7. This CDR3 spans 13 amino acids.

This chain links TRBV7-9 with TRBJ2-1; D gene unclear. CDR3 length: 13 residues. Germline values: CDR1 SEHNR, CDR2 FQNEAQ (reference sequence). Trimming took 5 bases from V and 7 from J, leaving 12 bases between them. The CDR3 DNA follows: TGTGCCAGCAGCCCCGGCAGGTGGAATGAGCAGTTCTTC. This encodes CASSPGRWNEQFF.

This clone was seen only a few times. The V and J genes are TRBV10-3 and TRBJ1-3; 7 bases agree with TRBD1. Germline CDR1 and CDR2: ENHRY and SYGVKD. V trimming: 6 bases; J trimming: 0 bases; junction bases outside the gene matches: 8. This CDR3 contains 16 residues. The CDR3 sequence: CAIREGGPISGNTIYF. CDR3 in DNA: TGTGCCATCAGGGAAGGGGGCCCAATCTCTGGAAACACCATATATTTT.

The table lists this clone with a count of one. This rearrangement joins TRBV4-2 to TRBJ2-1; D is perhaps TRBD1 (5 bases). The CDR3 contains 15 residues. CDR1 and CDR2 from the germline V gene are LGHNA and YNFKEQ. Trimming left V 0 bases short and J 5 bases short, with 11 bases between. CDR3: CASSQEIGVNNEQFF. The CDR3 DNA reads TGTGCCAGCAGCCAAGAAATAGGGGTGAACAATGAGCAGTTCTTC.

V is TRBV2 and J is TRBJ2-3; 8 nucleotides line up with TRBD1. CDR1 is SNHLY and CDR2 is FYNNEI in the germline V gene. The V gene end was trimmed by 7 bases and the J gene end by 2 bases; junction bases not matched to a gene: 8. The CDR3 has 15 amino acids. In DNA, the CDR3 is TGTGCCAGCACCTGGGACAGGCCAGACACAGATACGCAGTATTTT. This sequence encodes CASTWDRPDTDTQYF.

In its sample, this clone was seen many times. The gene calls are TRBV5-1 and TRBJ1-6; tentative D call: TRBD1 (5 bases). Trimming cost V 0 bases and J 5 bases, with 12 bases left between them. The CDR3 extends over 16 amino acids. Germline loops: CDR1 SGHRS, CDR2 YFSETQ. The CDR3 nucleotides read TGCGCCAGCAGCTTGGTCAGTTCAGGGAATAATTCACCCCTCCACTTT. It yields the protein CASSLVSSGNNSPLHF. Full variable domain (outside the CDR3, taken from reference TRBV5-1 and TRBJ1-6): KAGVTQTPRYLIKTRGQQVTLSCSPISGHRSVSWYQQTPGQGLQFLFEYFSETQRNKGNFPGRFSGRQFSNSRSEMNVSTLELGDSALYLCASSLVSSGNNSPLHFGNGTRLTVT.

This clone appeared once. This chain uses TRBV5-1 with TRBJ1-1; maybe TRBD1 (5 bases). Germline V gene sequence: CDR1 SGHRS, CDR2 YFSETQ. CDR3 length: 13 amino acids. V lost 0 bases and J 11 bases, leaving 14 bases between the germline ends. CDR3 residues: CASSLGQPTQAFF. The CDR3 nucleotides read TGCGCCAGCAGCTTGGGACAGCCTACTCAGGCTTTCTTT.

This sequence joins TRBV3-1 (or the pseudogene TRBV3-2) and TRBJ1-5; the match to TRBD1 covers 8 bases. Germline V gene data show CDR1 as LGHDT and CDR2 as YNNKEL (reference sequence). V gave up 2 bases and J gave up 4 bases; unmatched junction bases: 10. The CDR3 spans 17 residues. The CDR3 region has the DNA TGTGCCAGCAGCCAATCCGGTTGGGGGACAGGAAATCAGCCCCAGCATTTT. Its translation: CASSQSGWGTGNQPQHF.

The V and J genes are TRBV25-1 and TRBJ1-2; 8 bases are a match to TRBD1. Looked up from germline, CDR1 is MGHDK and CDR2 is SYGVNS. The CDR3 runs 12 residues. The V and J ends lost 3 bases and 9 bases, in that order; junction bases with no gene match: 3. In DNA form, the CDR3 reads TGTGCCAGCAGTGAGACAGGGGTCAGCTACACCTTC. Translating it yields CASSETGVSYTF.

The chain carries TRBV5-1 and TRBJ1-1, with 9 bases identical to TRBD1. This CDR3 is 16 amino acids long. J gave up 5 bases and V 4 bases, and 12 bases lay outside the gene matches. CDR1 is SGHRS and CDR2 is YFSETQ in the germline V gene. The CDR3 DNA sequence: TGCGCCAGCAGCCGCCGGACAGGGGCCATGGGGACTGAAGCTTTCTTT. Translation: CASSRRTGAMGTEAFF.

As DNA, the CDR3 is TGTGCCAGCAGCCTGCCCAGGTTCACAGATACGCAGTATTTT. This sequence encodes CASSLPRFTDTQYF. This chain connects TRBV7-8 to TRBJ2-3; no definite D call. Trimming removed 5 bases at V and 2 bases at J, with 11 bases between. Looked up from germline, CDR1 is SGHVS and CDR2 is FQNEAQ. The CDR3 has 14 residues.

The chain uses TRBV18 and TRBJ2-1; possibly TRBD2 for D (5 bases). CDR3 size: 16 residues. V was clipped by 2 bases and J by 2 bases, with 13 bases between them. Germline V gives CDR1 KGHSH, CDR2 LQKENI. As DNA, the CDR3 is TGTGCCAGCTCACCATTCTTCGGGGTTCCCTACAATGAGCAGTTCTTC. Its translation: CASSPFFGVPYNEQFF.

The V gene is TRBV6-5, the J gene TRBJ2-7; 8 nucleotides align to TRBD2. The germline V gene has CDR1 MNHEY and CDR2 SVGAGI. The CDR3 covers 13 residues. The junction had 5 bases not matched to a gene; V was cut back by 3 bases and J by 7 bases. The CDR3 sequence: CASSYSIAGEQYV. CDR3 nucleotides: TGTGCCAGCAGTTATTCCATAGCGGGGGAGCAGTACGTC.

The chain has TRBV18 and TRBJ2-7; D ambiguous. The CDR3 is made up of 14 amino acids. Germline CDR1 KGHSH, CDR2 LQKENI. V lost 0 bases, J lost 2 bases, and 8 bases lay in between. The DNA of the CDR3 is TGTGCCAGCTCACCACCAAGTGGAGCCTACGAGCAGTACTTC. Encoded protein: CASSPPSGAYEQYF.

The chain carries TRBV2 and TRBJ2-2; no clear D gene. Trimming removed 4 bases at V and 1 base at J, with 7 bases between. The CDR3 is 14 residues long. The germline gives CDR1 SNHLY, CDR2 FYNNEI. In DNA form, the CDR3 reads TGTGCCAGCAGTGTCGTAGAGAACACCGGGGAGCTGTTTTTT. Translated, it gives CASSVVENTGELFF.

The chain employs TRBV12-3 or TRBV12-4 and TRBJ1-1, with D unresolved. CDR3 length equals 13 residues. V was clipped by 8 bases and J by 1 base, with 11 bases between them. The CDR3 DNA sequence: TGTGCCAGCGGCTTAATCCCGAACACTGAAGCTTTCTTT. As protein: CASGLIPNTEAFF.

The V gene is TRBV19, the J gene TRBJ1-1; TRBD1 might be the D (6 bases). The V gene's germline CDR1 is LNHDA and CDR2 SQIVND (reference sequence). V was cut by 10 bases and J by 1 base, with 19 bases left in between. This CDR3 contains 15 residues. CDR3 region: CATFAGGHSNTEAFF. In nucleotides, the CDR3 is TGTGCCACTTTTGCCGGGGGGCACTCGAACACTGAAGCTTTCTTT.

The chain recombines TRBV13 with TRBJ1-3; 7 nucleotides align to TRBD1. Trimming removed 5 bases from V and 0 bases from J; junction bases left unmatched: 16. This CDR3 spans 19 amino acids. Germline loops: CDR1 PRHDT, CDR2 FYEKMQ (reference sequence). CDR3 bases: TGTGCCAGCAGCATCGGCGGGACAGCTAATCTAGTCTCTGGAAACACCATATATTTT. As protein: CASSIGGTANLVSGNTIYF.

The chain recombines TRBV19 with TRBJ1-1; no clear D gene. This CDR3 is built from 14 residues. In germline, CDR1 is LNHDA, CDR2 SQIVND (reference sequence). V lost 4 bases and J lost 5, with 14 bases in between. The CDR3 is CASSTQVRGTEAFF. The CDR3 coding sequence is TGTGCCAGTAGTACCCAGGTACGGGGAACTGAAGCTTTCTTT.

This clone appeared a single time. V is TRBV9 and J is TRBJ2-3, with TRBD2 identical over 9 bases. The ends lost 3 bases at V and 7 bases at J; junction bases unmatched: 12. CDR3 length equals 16 residues. The germline V gene encodes CDR1 SGDLS and CDR2 YYNGEE. Here the CDR3 reads CASSAPYSGGTYTQYF. The CDR3 DNA is TGTGCCAGCAGCGCCCCTTATAGCGGGGGAACATATACGCAGTATTTT.

The V and J genes are TRBV10-3 and TRBJ1-5; a possible D gene is TRBD1 (5 bases). CDR1 ENHRY and CDR2 SYGVKD come from the germline V gene. The CDR3 length is 14 residues. The V end was cut by 5 bases, the J end by 2 bases, with 10 bases between. CDR3 in amino acids: CAISPTQGNQPQHF. Written as DNA, the CDR3 is TGTGCCATCAGTCCGACACAGGGCAATCAGCCCCAGCATTTT.

This clone was detected only once. The chain employs TRBV5-1 and TRBJ2-3, with D possibly TRBD1 on 5 matching bases. V was shortened by 5 bases and J by 2 bases, with 18 bases between the two germline ends. Per the germline V gene, CDR1 is SGHRS and CDR2 is YFSETQ. This CDR3 is 16 amino acids long. The CDR3 sequence is CASRSGANLATDTQYF. The CDR3 DNA follows: TGCGCCAGCAGATCTGGGGCTAACCTGGCCACAGATACGCAGTATTTT. The entire variable domain, with the rest obtained from reference TRBV5-1 and TRBJ2-3, is as follows: KAGVTQTPRYLIKTRGQQVTLSCSPISGHRSVSWYQQTPGQGLQFLFEYFSETQRNKGNFPGRFSGRQFSNSRSEMNVSTLELGDSALYLCASRSGANLATDTQYFGPGTRLTVL.

The CDR3 DNA reads as TGTGCCAGCTCCCCAGGGGACATATACGAGCAGTACGTC. Its protein product is CASSPGDIYEQYV. The V gene is TRBV6-5, the J gene TRBJ2-7; tentative D call: TRBD1 (6 bases). Between the trimmed V and J ends, which lost 8 bases and 4 bases, there was a span of 15 bases. The CDR3 sequence is 13 residues long. Germline V lookup: CDR1 MNHEY, CDR2 SVGAGI.

V usage is TRBV6-1 and J usage is TRBJ1-2, with D maybe TRBD1 (5 bases). From germline, CDR1 is MNHNS and CDR2 SASEGT. This CDR3 contains 15 residues. Between the trimmed V and J ends, which lost 1 base and 4 bases, there was a span of 13 bases. CDR3 DNA sequence: TGTGCCAGCAGTGAAGGGCCGGGGGTAGGCTATGGCTACACCTTC. Translation: CASSEGPGVGYGYTF.

V usage is TRBV19 and J usage is TRBJ1-2, with 7 bases lining up with TRBD1. Germline V gene lookup returns CDR1 LNHDA and CDR2 SQIVND (reference sequence). J was trimmed by 8 bases and V by 4 bases; bases with no gene match: 7. This CDR3 region has 13 residues. The CDR3 protein is CASSRDREYGYTF. The CDR3 DNA reads TGTGCCAGTAGTAGAGACAGGGAATACGGCTACACCTTC.

The chain carries TRBV5-1 and TRBJ2-2, with 10 bases identical to TRBD1. V was clipped by 5 bases and J by 3 bases; unmatched bases: 4. CDR1 and CDR2 from the germline V gene are SGHRS and YFSETQ. This CDR3 is built from 15 residues. The CDR3 reads CASRPGTGDTGELFF. DNA for the CDR3: TGCGCCAGCAGACCCGGGACAGGGGACACCGGGGAGCTGTTTTTT.

The chain uses TRBV30 and TRBJ2-4, with D perhaps TRBD1 (5 bases). Germline lookup yields CDR1 GTSNPN and CDR2 SVGIG (reference sequence). This CDR3 has 14 amino acids. Between the trimmed V and J ends, which lost 0 bases and 9 bases, there was a span of 15 bases. CDR3 residues: CAWSVQGRAVIQYF. CDR3 in DNA: TGTGCCTGGAGTGTACAAGGCAGGGCCGTCATTCAGTACTTC.

CDR3: CASSLQGQGHEKLFF. Written as DNA, the CDR3 is TGTGCCAGCAGCTTACAGGGACAGGGACATGAAAAACTGTTTTTT. The rearrangement links TRBV5-6 to TRBJ1-4; 9 nucleotides align to TRBD1. CDR1 and CDR2 from the germline V gene are SGHDT and YYEEEE. The CDR3 is 15 residues long. Unmatched junction bases numbered 5, after V lost 2 bases and J lost 6 bases. The variable domain in full, completed from reference TRBV5-6 and TRBJ1-4, reads DAGVTQSPTHLIKTRGQQVTLRCSPKSGHDTVSWYQQALGQGPQFIFQYYEEEERQRGNFPDRFSGHQFPNYSSELNVNALLLGDSALYLCASSLQGQGHEKLFFGSGTQLSVL.

This clone has only a few counts. The V and J genes are TRBV5-4 and TRBJ1-2, with 7 bases identical to TRBD1. V dropped 5 bases and J dropped 4; count of bases not matched to a gene: 14. Germline assignment: CDR1 SGHNT and CDR2 YYREEE (reference sequence). This CDR3 is 16 amino acids long. CDR3 in amino acids: CASRRQGPQESYGYTF. In DNA, the CDR3 is TGTGCCAGCAGGAGACAGGGCCCCCAGGAGAGCTATGGCTACACCTTC.

CDR3 nucleotides: TGCAGCGTCGTGGACAGGGGGTCCGGTAATCAGCCCCAGCATTTT. Amino acid sequence: CSVVDRGSGNQPQHF. The chain links TRBV29-1 to TRBJ1-5; 10 bases map to TRBD1. In germline, CDR1 is SQVTM, CDR2 ANQGSEA. With V trimmed by 6 bases and J by 4 bases, 9 bases remained unmatched. This CDR3 is 15 amino acids long.